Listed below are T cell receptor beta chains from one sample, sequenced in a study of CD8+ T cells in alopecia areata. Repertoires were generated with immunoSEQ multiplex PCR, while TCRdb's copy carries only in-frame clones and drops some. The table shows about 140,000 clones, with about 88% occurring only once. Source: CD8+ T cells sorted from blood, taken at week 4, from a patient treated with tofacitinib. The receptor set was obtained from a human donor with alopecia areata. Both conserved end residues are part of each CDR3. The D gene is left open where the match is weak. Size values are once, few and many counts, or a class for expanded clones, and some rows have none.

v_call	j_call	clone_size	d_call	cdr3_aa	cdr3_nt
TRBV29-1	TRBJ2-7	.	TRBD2	CSVEPTSGDSYEQYF	TGCAGCGTTGAACCGACTAGCGGCGATTCCTACGAGCAGTACTTC
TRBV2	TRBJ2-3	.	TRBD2	CASSTSGRPDTQYF	TGTGCCAGCTCGACTAGCGGGAGGCCAGATACGCAGTATTTT
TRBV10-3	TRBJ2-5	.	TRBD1	CAISEEIPGQGLVRGSQYF	TGTGCCATCAGTGAGGAAATACCGGGACAGGGACTCGTGAGGGGATCCCAGTACTTC
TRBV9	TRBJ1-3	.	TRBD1	CASSEQGPGNTIYF	TGTGCCAGCAGTGAACAGGGGCCTGGAAACACCATATATTTT
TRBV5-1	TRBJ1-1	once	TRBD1	CASSLHRGQMNTEAFF	TGCGCCAGCAGCCTCCACCGGGGACAGATGAACACTGAAGCTTTCTTT
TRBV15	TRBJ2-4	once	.	CATSREGGEVKNIQYF	TGTGCCACCAGCAGGGAGGGGGGGGAAGTCAAAAACATTCAGTACTTC
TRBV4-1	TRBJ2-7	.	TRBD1	CASSQGQGYYEQYF	TGCGCCAGCAGCCAAGGACAGGGGTACTACGAGCAGTACTTC
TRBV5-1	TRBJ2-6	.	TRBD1	CASSLQGQANVLTF	TGCGCCAGCAGCCTACAGGGGCAGGCCAACGTCCTGACTTTC
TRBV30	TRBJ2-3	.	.	CAWSAAHDTQYF	TGTGCCTGGAGTGCCGCTCATGATACGCAGTATTTT
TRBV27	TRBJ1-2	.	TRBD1	CASSLQGVGYGYTF	TGTGCCAGCAGTCTACAGGGGGTGGGCTATGGCTACACCTTC
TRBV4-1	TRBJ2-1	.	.	CASSQEGGNEQFF	TGCGCCAGCAGCCAAGAAGGCGGAAATGAGCAGTTCTTC
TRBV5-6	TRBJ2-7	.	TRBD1	CASSREWTGSYEQYF	TGTGCCAGCAGCCGAGAATGGACAGGATCCTACGAGCAGTACTTC
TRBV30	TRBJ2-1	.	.	CAWSVAPSSEQFF	TGTGCCTGGAGTGTGGCCCCCTCGAGTGAGCAGTTCTTC
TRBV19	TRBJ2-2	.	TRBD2	CASSIPPGRIVPGELFF	TGTGCCAGTAGTATCCCACCCGGGAGGATTGTGCCCGGGGAGCTGTTTTTT
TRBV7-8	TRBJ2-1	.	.	CASSSTGNEQFF	TGTGCCAGCAGCTCAACGGGGAATGAGCAGTTCTTC
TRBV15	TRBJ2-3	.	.	CATSGRGSTDTQYF	TGTGCCACCAGCGGACGGGGGAGCACAGATACGCAGTATTTT
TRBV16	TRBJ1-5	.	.	CASSQFSGSNQPQHF	TGTGCCAGCAGCCAATTTTCCGGGTCCAATCAGCCCCAGCATTTT
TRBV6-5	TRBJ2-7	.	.	CASTNHYEQYF	TGTGCCAGCACCAACCACTACGAGCAGTACTTC
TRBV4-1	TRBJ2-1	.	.	CASSQEHNNEQFF	TGCGCCAGCAGCCAAGAGCACAACAATGAGCAGTTCTTC
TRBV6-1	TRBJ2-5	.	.	CASSETLLGSETQYF	TGTGCCAGCAGTGAGACGCTATTGGGGTCAGAGACCCAGTACTTC
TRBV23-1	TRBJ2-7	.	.	CASSQSGGEQYF	TGCGCCAGCAGTCAATCGGGGGGCGAGCAGTACTTC
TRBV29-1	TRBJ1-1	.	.	CSVATVTEAFF	TGCAGCGTTGCGACCGTCACTGAAGCTTTCTTT
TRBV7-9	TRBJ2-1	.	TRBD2	CASSLGGGTDEQFF	TGTGCCAGCAGCTTAGGCGGGGGGACCGATGAGCAGTTCTTC
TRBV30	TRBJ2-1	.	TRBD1	CAWEWSGTANEQFF	TGTGCCTGGGAATGGAGTGGGACAGCCAATGAGCAGTTCTTC
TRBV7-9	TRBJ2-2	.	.	CASSSEGSKGELFF	TGTGCCAGCAGCTCGGAAGGCTCTAAAGGGGAGCTGTTTTTT
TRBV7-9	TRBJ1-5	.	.	CASTSGSNQPQHF	TGTGCCAGCACCAGCGGGAGCAATCAGCCCCAGCATTTT
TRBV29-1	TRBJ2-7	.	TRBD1	CSVDFGTGDNEQYF	TGCAGCGTTGACTTTGGGACAGGGGACAACGAGCAGTACTTC
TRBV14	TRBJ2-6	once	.	CASKGSTSGANVLTF	TGTGCCAGCAAGGGCAGTACCTCTGGGGCCAACGTCCTGACTTTC
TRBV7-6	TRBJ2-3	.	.	CASSLTVSSTDTQYF	TGTGCCAGCAGCTTAACTGTATCTAGCACAGATACGCAGTATTTT
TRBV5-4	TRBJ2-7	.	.	CASSIWTASYEQYF	TGTGCCAGCAGCATCTGGACAGCCTCCTACGAGCAGTACTTC
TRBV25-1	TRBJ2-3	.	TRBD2	CASKDGGEDTQYF	TGTGCCAGCAAAGATGGGGGGGAAGATACGCAGTATTTT
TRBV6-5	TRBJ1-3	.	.	CGVGSGNTIYF	TGTGGGGTGGGCTCTGGAAACACCATATATTTT